This TCR beta chain came from a study of blood T cell repertoires in COVID-19. Looking at the study overall: Samples of COVID-19 (acute and convalescent) were obtained from the United States, Italy and Spain. Nucleic acid was either cDNA or gDNA, and it came from T cells, B-cell-depleted T cells, or PBMCs.

The V gene's germline CDR1 is SGHNT and CDR2 YENEEA. CDR3 size: 14 residues. J lost 5 bases, V lost 4 bases, and 1 base had no gene match. Study processing details: Estimated nucleated cell counts came from reference gene primer amplification. Libraries were prepared by immunoSEQ multiplex PCR; TCRdb keeps only in-frame clonotypes and omits some of them. That table gives V, J and clone size, and the DNA gave D and trimming. The sample consists of more than 350,000 clones, about 90% of them appearing once. Sequenced input: peripheral blood. The rearrangement links TRBV11-3 to TRBJ2-7; 14 positions match TRBD2. This TCR was recovered from a woman aged 25 to 45 with COVID-19, enrolled during active disease. The CDR3 region is CASSSGLAGDEQYF. For the CDR3, the DNA is TGTGCCAGCAGCTCGGGACTAGCGGGAGACGAGCAGTACTTC.